This T cell receptor beta chain is from a study of T-cell reconstitution after alpha-beta-depleted transplantation in children. This clonotype appeared many times. Its antigen is as yet unknown. Preparation of the TCRbeta library was carried out with unique molecular identifiers. Using its own MiXCR run on the PCR reads, TCRdb lists one record per CDR3 protein. The profile shows fewer than 500,000 distinct CDR3 sequences, over 40% of them singletons. Overall study findings and caveats: Recipient T cells and thymic progenitors that survived were the source of the high TCRbeta diversity seen at day 60 in some patients. Expanded graft clones numbering several hundred reportedly gave rise to alpha-beta T cells about two months after transplant. Once a year had passed after transplant, T-cell counts and diversity came mostly from newly produced T cells.

CDR3 size: 18 residues. Trimming cost V 6 bases and J 3 bases; bases outside gene matches: 16. The material was PBMCs, obtained before TCRalphabeta/CD19-depleted stem cell transplant. The V call is TRBV12-3 or TRBV12-4, the J call TRBJ2-3; 9 bases map to TRBD2. This receptor was identified in a girl aged 2-10 years with aplastic anemia, due to receive a stem cell transplant. The DNA for the CDR3 is TGTGCCAGCAGACCCCTCCGCGGGAGGGCCGGAGGGACAGATACGCAGTATTTT. This translates into CASRPLRGRAGGTDTQYF.